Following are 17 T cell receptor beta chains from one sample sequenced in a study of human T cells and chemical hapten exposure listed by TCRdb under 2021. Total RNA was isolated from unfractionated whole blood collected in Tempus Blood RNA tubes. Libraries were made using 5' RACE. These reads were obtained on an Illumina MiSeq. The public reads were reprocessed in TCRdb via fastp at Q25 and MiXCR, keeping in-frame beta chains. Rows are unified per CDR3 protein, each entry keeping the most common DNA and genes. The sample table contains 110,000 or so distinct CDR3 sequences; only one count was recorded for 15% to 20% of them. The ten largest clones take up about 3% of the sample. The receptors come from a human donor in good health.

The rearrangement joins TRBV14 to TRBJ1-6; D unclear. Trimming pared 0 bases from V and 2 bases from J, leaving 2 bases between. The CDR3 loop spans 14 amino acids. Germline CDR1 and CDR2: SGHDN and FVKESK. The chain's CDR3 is CASSQDPYNSPLHF. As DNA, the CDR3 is TGTGCCAGCAGCCAAGACCCCTATAATTCACCCCTCCACTTT.

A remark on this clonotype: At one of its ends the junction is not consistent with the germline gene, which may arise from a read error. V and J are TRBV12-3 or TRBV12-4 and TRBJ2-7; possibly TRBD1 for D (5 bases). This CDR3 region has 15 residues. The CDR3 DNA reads TGTGTCAGCAGTTTAGGGGCAGGCAGCTCCTACGAGCAGTACTTC. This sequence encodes CVSSLGAGSSYEQYF.

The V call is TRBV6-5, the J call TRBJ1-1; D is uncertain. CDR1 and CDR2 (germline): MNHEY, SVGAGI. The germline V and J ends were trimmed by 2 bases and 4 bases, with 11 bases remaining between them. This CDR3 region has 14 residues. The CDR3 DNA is TGTGCCAGCAGTTACGGCGTTCGGGGCACTGAAGCTTTCTTT. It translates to CASSYGVRGTEAFF.

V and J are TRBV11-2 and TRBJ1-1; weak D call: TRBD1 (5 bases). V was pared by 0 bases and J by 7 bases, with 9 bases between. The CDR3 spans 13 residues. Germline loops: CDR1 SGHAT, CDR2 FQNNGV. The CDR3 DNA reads TGTGCCAGCAGCTTAGATCGCAGGGTTGAAGCTTTCTTT. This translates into CASSLDRRVEAFF. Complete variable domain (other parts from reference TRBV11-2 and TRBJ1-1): EAGVAQSPRYKIIEKRQSVAFWCNPISGHATLYWYQQILGQGPKLLIQFQNNGVVDDSQLPKDRFSAERLKGVDSTLKIQPAKLEDSAVYLCASSLDRRVEAFFGQGTRLTVV.

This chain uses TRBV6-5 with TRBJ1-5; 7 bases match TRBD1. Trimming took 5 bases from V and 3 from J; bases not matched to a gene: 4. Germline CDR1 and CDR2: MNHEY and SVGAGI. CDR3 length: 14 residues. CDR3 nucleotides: TGTGCCAGCAGTGTCGACAGGGTCAATCAGCCCCAGCATTTT. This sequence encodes CASSVDRVNQPQHF.

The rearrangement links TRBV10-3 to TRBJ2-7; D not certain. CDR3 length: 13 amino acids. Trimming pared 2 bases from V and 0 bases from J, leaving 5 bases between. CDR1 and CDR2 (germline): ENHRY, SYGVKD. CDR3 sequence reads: CAISEGSSYEQYF. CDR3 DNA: TGTGCCATCAGTGAGGGCAGCTCCTACGAGCAGTACTTC.

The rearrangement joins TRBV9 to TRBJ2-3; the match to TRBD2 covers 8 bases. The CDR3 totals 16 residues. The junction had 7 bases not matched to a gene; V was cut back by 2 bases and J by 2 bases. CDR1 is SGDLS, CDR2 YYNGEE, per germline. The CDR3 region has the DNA TGTGCCAGCAGCGTCGTCAGCGGGAGCCCCACAGATACGCAGTATTTT. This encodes CASSVVSGSPTDTQYF.

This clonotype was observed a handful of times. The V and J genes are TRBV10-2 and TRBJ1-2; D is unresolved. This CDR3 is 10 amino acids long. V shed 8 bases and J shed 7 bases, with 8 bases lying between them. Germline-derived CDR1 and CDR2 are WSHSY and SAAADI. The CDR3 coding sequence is TGCGCCAGCGGTCTGGGTGGCTACACCTTC. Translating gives CASGLGGYTF.

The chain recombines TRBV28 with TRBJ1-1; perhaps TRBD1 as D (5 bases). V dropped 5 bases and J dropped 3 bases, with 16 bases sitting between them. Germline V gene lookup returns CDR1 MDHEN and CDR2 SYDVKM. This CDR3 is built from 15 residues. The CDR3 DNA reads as TGTGCCAGCAGTCCCCTTGGGGGGGTTTACACTGAAGCTTTCTTT. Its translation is CASSPLGGVYTEAFF. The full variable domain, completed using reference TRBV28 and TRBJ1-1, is DVKVTQSSRYLVKRTGEKVFLECVQDMDHENMFWYRQDPGLGLRLIYFSYDVKMKEKGDIPEGYSVSREKKERFSLILESASTNQTSMYLCASSPLGGVYTEAFFGQGTRLTVV.

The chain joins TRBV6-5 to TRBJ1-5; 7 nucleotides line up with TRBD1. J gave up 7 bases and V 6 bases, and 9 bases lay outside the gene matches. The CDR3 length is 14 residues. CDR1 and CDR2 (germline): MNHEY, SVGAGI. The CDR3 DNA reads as TGTGCCAGCAGAGAGGATAGGGGGCAGCAGCCCCAGCATTTT. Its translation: CASREDRGQQPQHF.

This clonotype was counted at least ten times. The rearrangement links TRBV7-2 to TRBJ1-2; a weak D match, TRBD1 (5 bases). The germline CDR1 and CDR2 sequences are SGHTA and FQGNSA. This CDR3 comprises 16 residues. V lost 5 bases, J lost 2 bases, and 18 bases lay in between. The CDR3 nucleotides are TGTGCCAGCAGCCCAACAGGACCCAACTCCAACTATGGCTACACCTTC. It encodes CASSPTGPNSNYGYTF.

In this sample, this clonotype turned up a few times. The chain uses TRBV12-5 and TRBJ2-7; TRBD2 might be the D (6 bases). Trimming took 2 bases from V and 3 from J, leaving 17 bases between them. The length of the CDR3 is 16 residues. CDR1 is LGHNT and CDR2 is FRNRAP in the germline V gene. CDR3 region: CASGLPRGSRYYEQYF. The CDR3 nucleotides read TGTGCTAGTGGTTTGCCCCGGGGGTCGAGGTACTACGAGCAGTACTTC.

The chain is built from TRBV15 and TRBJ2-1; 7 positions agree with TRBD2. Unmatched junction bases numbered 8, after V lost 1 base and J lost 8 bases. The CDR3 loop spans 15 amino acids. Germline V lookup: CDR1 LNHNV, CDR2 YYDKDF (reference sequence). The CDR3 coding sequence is TGTGCCACCAGCAGAGGCATGGGAGGGGACGATGAGCAGTTCTTC. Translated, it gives CATSRGMGGDDEQFF.

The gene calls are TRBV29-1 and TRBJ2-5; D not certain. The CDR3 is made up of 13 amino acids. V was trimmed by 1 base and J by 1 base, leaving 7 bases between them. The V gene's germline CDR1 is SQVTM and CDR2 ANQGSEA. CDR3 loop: CSVEGAVQETQYF. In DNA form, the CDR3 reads TGCAGCGTTGAAGGGGCGGTCCAAGAGACCCAGTACTTC. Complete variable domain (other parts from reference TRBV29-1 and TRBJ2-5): SAVISQKPSRDICQRGTSLTIQCQVDSQVTMMFWYRQQPGQSLTLIATANQGSEATYESGFVIDKFPISRPNLTFSTLTVSNMSPEDSSIYLCSVEGAVQETQYFGPGTRLLVL.

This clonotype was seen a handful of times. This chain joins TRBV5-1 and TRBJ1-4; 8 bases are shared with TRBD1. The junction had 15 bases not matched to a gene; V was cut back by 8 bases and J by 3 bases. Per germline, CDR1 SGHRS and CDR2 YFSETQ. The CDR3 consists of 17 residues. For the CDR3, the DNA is TGCGCCAGAGGATTACCGGGACAGGTACCGCCTAATGAAAAACTGTTTTTT. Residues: CARGLPGQVPPNEKLFF.

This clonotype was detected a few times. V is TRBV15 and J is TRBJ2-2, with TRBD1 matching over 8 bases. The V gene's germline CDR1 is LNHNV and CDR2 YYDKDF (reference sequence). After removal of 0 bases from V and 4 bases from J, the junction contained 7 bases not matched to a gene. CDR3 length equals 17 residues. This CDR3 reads CATSRDRGQEGTGELFF. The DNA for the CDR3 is TGTGCCACCAGCAGAGATCGGGGACAGGAAGGCACCGGGGAGCTGTTTTTT.

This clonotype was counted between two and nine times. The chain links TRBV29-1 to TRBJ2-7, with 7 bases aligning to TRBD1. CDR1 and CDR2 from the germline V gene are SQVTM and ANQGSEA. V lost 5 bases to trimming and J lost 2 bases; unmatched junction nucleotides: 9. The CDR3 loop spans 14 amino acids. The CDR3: CSVRSGQIAYEQYF. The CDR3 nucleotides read TGCAGCGTTCGTTCGGGACAGATAGCCTACGAGCAGTACTTC.